This T cell receptor beta chain was observed in a study of cytomegalovirus exposure and HLA in healthy donors. Study outcomes and limitations: In a later analysis, TCR beta V- and J-gene trimming showed a link to a missense DCLRE1C variant.

Details on this clone: Its antigen is unknown.

This CDR3 region has 14 residues. Trimming removed 0 bases at V and 5 bases at J, with 7 bases between. Germline values: CDR1 LNHNV, CDR2 YYDKDF (reference sequence). Both 60 Vbeta primers and 13 Jbeta primers went into the PCR. TCRdb's copy holds only in-frame clones and misses some; the assay was immunoSEQ multiplex PCR. This listing includes 100,000 to 150,000 clones. The specimen was PBMCs. The clonotype comes from a woman aged 35 to 49 in good health and CMV-seropositive. This chain links TRBV15 with TRBJ2-2; the D is unclear. CDR3 coding DNA: TGTGCCACCAGCAGAGATCCGGAGACCGGGGAGCTGTTTTTT. This sequence encodes CATSRDPETGELFF.